These T cell receptor beta chains were read from a single sample in a study of neurological immune-mediated disorders. In TCRdb, the 5' RACE reads were re-called with MiXCR into one record per CDR3 protein. Of about 66,000 distinct CDR3 sequences in the sample, under 3.5% were seen once. Sequencing was done on a sample of PBMCs. These receptors originate from a man aged 35 to 55 with multiple sclerosis. Each CDR3 is given with its conserved first and last residue. A D gene is named only where the DNA matches it firmly. Part of the rows lack a size; the others show once, few, many or a class for expanded clones.

>many|TRBJ2-3|TRBD2|TRBV29-1
CSGRAGFTDTQYF
TGCAGCGGTCGAGCGGGATTCACAGATACGCAGTATTTT
>many|TRBJ2-2|TRBD2|TRBV5-1
CASSRGGTGELFF
TGCGCCAGCAGCCGCGGGGGTACCGGGGAGCTGTTTTTT
>many|TRBJ2-5|TRBD1|TRBV27
CASRQGEETQYF
TGTGCCAGCAGGCAGGGGGAAGAGACCCAGTACTTC
>many|TRBJ2-7|.|TRBV7-2
CASSLGTKYF
TGTGCCAGCAGCTTGGGGACGAAGTACTTC
>.|TRBJ1-1|.|TRBV12-5
CASGLVRGGAFF
TGTGCTAGTGGTTTGGTAAGAGGGGGGGCTTTCTTT
>many|TRBJ1-1|.|TRBV12-3/TRBV12-4
CASAPSGPTNTEAFF
TGTGCCAGCGCCCCCTCGGGGCCTACGAACACTGAAGCTTTCTTT
>many|TRBJ2-6|.|TRBV19
CASRPGEASGANVLTF
TGTGCCAGTAGGCCAGGCGAGGCCTCTGGGGCCAACGTCCTGACTTTC
>many|TRBJ1-1|.|TRBV27
CASSPGAQPRTEAFF
TGTGCCAGCAGTCCCGGGGCGCAGCCTAGGACTGAAGCTTTCTTT
>many|TRBJ2-2|TRBD2|TRBV7-6
CASSLQASGDTGELFF
TGTGCCAGCAGCTTACAGGCTAGCGGTGACACCGGGGAGCTGTTTTTT
>many|TRBJ2-2|.|TRBV5-1
CASSLTAANTGELFF
TGCGCCAGCAGCTTGACTGCGGCTAACACCGGGGAGCTGTTTTTT
>many|TRBJ2-1|.|TRBV5-1
CASSTDPGHYNEQFF
TGCGCCAGCAGCACCGACCCGGGACACTACAATGAGCAGTTCTTC
>many|TRBJ2-5|TRBD1|TRBV5-5
CASSLGMTGRETQYF
TGTGCCAGCAGCTTGGGCATGACAGGGAGAGAGACCCAGTACTTC
>many|TRBJ2-7|.|TRBV7-9
CASRREGDEQYF
TGTGCCAGCAGGCGGGAAGGTGACGAGCAGTACTTC
>.|TRBJ2-3|.|TRBV7-6
CASSLEATGSTDTQYF
TGTGCCAGCAGCTTAGAGGCGACAGGTAGCACAGATACGCAGTATTTT
>many|TRBJ2-5|TRBD2|TRBV20-1
CSARFAGGKETQYF
TGCAGTGCTAGATTTGCGGGGGGAAAAGAGACCCAGTACTTC
>many|TRBJ2-2|TRBD2|TRBV5-1
CASSFWPTGTSGYTGELFF
TGCGCCAGCAGCTTCTGGCCCACCGGGACTAGCGGTTACACCGGGGAGCTGTTTTTT
>many|TRBJ2-1|TRBD2|TRBV3-1
CASSNSGRNNEQFF
TGTGCCAGCAGCAATAGCGGGAGAAACAATGAGCAGTTCTTC
>many|TRBJ1-5|.|TRBV2
CASSEGSFGAPQPQHF
TGTGCCAGCAGTGAGGGGAGTTTCGGCGCCCCTCAGCCCCAGCATTTT
>.|TRBJ2-6|.|TRBV11-2
CASSLVRGANVLTF
TGTGCCAGCAGCTTAGTGAGGGGGGCCAACGTCCTGACTTTC
>.|TRBJ2-1|.|TRBV18
CASSPPGVSGGDEQFF
TGTGCCAGCTCACCACCCGGGGTGTCGGGGGGCGATGAGCAGTTCTTC
>many|TRBJ2-1|TRBD1|TRBV5-6
CASSLAGGQGARNEQFF
TGTGCCAGCAGCTTGGCCGGTGGACAGGGGGCGCGAAATGAGCAGTTCTTC